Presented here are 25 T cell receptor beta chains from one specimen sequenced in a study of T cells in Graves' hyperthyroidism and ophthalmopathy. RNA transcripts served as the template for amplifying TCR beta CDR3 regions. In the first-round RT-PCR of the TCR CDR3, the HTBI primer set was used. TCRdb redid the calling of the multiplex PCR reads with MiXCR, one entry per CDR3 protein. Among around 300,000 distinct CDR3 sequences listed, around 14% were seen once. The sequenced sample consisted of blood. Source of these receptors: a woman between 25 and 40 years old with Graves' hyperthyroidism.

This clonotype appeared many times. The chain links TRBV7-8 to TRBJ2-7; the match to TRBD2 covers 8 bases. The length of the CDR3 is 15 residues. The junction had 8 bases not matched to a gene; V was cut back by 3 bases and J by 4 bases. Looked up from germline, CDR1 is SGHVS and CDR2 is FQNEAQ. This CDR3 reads CASSFGSGTEYEQYF. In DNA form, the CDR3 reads TGTGCCAGCAGCTTTGGTAGCGGGACTGAATACGAGCAGTACTTC.

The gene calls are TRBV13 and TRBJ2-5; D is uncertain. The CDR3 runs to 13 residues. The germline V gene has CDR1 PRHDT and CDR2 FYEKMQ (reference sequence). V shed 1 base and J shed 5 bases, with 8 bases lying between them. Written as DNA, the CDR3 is TGTGCCAGCAGCTTAGTATCCCACGAGACCCAGTACTTC. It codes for CASSLVSHETQYF.

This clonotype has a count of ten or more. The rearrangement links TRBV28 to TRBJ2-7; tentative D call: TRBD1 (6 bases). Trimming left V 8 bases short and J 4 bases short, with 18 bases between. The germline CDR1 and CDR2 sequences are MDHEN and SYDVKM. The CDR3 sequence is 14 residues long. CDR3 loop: CASETGTSGYEQYF. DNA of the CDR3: TGTGCCAGCGAAACAGGGACATCAGGGTACGAGCAGTACTTC. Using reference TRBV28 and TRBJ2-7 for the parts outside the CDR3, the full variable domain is DVKVTQSSRYLVKRTGEKVFLECVQDMDHENMFWYRQDPGLGLRLIYFSYDVKMKEKGDIPEGYSVSREKKERFSLILESASTNQTSMYLCASETGTSGYEQYFGPGTRLTVT.

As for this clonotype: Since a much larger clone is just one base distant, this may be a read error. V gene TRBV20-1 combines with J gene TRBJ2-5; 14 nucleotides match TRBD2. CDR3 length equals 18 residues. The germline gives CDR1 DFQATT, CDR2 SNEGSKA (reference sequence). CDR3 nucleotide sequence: TGCACTGCTTTCGAAGAGGGACTAGCGGGAGTCAGCCAAGAGACCCAGTACTTC. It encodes CTAFEEGLAGVSQETQYF.

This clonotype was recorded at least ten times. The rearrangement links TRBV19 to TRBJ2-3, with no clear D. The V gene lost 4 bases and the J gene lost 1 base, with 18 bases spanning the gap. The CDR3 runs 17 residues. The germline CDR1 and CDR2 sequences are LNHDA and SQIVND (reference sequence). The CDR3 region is CASSSPRTSDRTDTQYF. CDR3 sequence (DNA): TGTGCCAGTAGTAGCCCCAGGACGAGCGATCGCACAGATACGCAGTATTTT.

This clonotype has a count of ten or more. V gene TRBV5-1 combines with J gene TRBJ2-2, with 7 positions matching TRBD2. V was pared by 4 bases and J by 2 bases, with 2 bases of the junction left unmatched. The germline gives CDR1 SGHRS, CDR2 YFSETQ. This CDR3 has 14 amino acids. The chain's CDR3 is CASSGGLNTGELFF. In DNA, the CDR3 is TGCGCCAGCAGCGGGGGACTAAACACCGGGGAGCTGTTTTTT.

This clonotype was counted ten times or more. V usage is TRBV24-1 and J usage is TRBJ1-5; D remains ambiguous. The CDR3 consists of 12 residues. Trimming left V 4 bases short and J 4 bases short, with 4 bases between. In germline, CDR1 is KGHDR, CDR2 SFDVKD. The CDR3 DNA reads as TGTGCCACCAGTGACACGAATCAGCCCCAGCATTTT. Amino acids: CATSDTNQPQHF.

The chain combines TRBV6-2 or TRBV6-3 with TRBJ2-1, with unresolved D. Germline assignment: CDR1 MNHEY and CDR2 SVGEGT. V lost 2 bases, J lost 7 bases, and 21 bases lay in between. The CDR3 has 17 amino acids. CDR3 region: CASSYDRRNDVWNEQFF. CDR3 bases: TGTGCCAGCAGTTACGACCGCCGCAACGACGTTTGGAATGAGCAGTTCTTC.

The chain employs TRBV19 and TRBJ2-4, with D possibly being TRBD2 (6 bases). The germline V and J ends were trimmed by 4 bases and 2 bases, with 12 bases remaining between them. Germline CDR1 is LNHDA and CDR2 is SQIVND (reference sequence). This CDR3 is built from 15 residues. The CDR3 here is CASSKNSGPKNIQYF. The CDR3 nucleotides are TGTGCCAGTAGTAAAAATAGCGGTCCCAAAAACATTCAGTACTTC. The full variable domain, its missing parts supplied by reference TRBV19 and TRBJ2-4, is DGGITQSPKYLFRKEGQNVTLSCEQNLNHDAMYWYRQDPGQGLRLIYYSQIVNDFQKGDIAEGYSVSREKKESFPLTVTSAQKNPTAFYLCASSKNSGPKNIQYFGAGTRLSVL.

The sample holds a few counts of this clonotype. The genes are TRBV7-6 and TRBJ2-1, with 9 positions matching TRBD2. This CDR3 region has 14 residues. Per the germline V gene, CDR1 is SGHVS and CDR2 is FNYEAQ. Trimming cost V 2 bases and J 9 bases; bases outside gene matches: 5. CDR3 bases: TGTGCCAGCAGCTTATGGGGACTAGCAGCTGAGCAGTTCTTC. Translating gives CASSLWGLAAEQFF.

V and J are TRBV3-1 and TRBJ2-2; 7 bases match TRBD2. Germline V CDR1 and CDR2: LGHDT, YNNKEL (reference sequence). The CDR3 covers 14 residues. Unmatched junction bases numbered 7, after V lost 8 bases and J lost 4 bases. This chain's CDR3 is CASAGDSVTGELFF. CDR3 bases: TGTGCCAGCGCGGGAGATTCCGTCACCGGGGAGCTGTTTTTT.

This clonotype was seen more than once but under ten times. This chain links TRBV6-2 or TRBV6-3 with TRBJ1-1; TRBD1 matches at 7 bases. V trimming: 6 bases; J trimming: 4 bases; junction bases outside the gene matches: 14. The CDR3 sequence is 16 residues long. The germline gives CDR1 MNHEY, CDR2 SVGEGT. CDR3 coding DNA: TGTGCCAGCAGCTACAGACAGGGCAGATTTACCACTGAAGCTTTCTTT. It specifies CASSYRQGRFTTEAFF.

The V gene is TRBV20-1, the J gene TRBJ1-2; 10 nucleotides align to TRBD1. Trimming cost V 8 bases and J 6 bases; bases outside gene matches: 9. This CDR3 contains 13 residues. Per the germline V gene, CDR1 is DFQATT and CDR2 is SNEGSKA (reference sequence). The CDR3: CSTSDRGVDGYTF. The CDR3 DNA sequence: TGCAGTACCTCGGACAGGGGGGTGGATGGCTACACCTTC.

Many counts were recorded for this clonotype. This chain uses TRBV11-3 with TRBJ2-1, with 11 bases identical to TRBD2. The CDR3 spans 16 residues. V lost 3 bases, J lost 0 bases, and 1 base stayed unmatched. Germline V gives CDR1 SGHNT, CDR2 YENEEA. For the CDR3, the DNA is TGTGCCAGCAGCTTCGGACTAGCGGGCTCCTACAATGAGCAGTTCTTC. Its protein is CASSFGLAGSYNEQFF.

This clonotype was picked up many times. In DNA, the CDR3 is TGTGCCAGCAGCTTAAGGGCTAGCGGGAGAACGGGAAAGTTCTTC. Residues: CASSLRASGRTGKFF. The chain uses TRBV7-6 and TRBJ2-1, with TRBD2 identical over 10 bases. V lost 2 bases and J lost 14; bases outside the gene matches: 12. The CDR3 has 15 residues. Per the germline V gene, CDR1 is SGHVS and CDR2 is FNYEAQ.

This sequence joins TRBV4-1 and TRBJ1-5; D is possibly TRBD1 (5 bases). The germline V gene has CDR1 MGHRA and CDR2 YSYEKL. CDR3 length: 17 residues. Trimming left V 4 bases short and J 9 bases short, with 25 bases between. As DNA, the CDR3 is TGCGCCAGCAGCCCGAAGGGTGGGTGGGACCTCCTTCGGCCCCAGCATTTT. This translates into CASSPKGGWDLLRPQHF.

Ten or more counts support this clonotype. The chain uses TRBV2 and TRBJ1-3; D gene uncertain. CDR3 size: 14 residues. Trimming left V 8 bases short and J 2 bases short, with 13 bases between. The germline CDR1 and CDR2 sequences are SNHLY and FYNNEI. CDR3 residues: CASSGVLAGNTIYF. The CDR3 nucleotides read TGTGCCAGCTCGGGCGTATTGGCTGGAAACACCATATATTTT.

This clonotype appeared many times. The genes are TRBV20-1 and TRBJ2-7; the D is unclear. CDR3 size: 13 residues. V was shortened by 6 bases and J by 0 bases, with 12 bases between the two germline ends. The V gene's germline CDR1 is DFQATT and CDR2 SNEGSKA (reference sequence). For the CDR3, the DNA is TGCAGTGCAGGGAACGAGATCTCCTACGAGCAGTACTTC. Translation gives CSAGNEISYEQYF.

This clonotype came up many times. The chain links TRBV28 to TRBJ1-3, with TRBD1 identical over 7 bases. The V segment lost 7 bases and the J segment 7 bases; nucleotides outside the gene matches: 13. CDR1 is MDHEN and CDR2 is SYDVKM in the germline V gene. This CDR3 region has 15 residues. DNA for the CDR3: TGTGCCAGCATCCCACAGGGGTTCGTGGGGAACACCATATATTTT. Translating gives CASIPQGFVGNTIYF.

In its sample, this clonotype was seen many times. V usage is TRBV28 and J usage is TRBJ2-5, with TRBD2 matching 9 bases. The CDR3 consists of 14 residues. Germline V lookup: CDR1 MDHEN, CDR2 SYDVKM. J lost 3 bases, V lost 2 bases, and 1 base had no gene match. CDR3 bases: TGTGCCAGCAGTTTAATAGCGGGAGAAGAGACCCAGTACTTC. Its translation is CASSLIAGEETQYF.

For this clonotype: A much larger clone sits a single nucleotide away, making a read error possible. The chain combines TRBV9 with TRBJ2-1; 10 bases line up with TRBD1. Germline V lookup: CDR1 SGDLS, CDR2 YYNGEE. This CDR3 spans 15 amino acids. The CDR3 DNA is TGTTCCAGCAGCGAGTCGGGACAGGGGTGGGGTGAGCAGTTCTTC. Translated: CSSSESGQGWGEQFF.

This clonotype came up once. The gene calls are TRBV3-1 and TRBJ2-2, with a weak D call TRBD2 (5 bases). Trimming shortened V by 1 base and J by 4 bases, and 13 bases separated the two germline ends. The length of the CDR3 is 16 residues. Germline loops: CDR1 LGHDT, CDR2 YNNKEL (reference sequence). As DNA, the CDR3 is TGTGCCAGCAGCCAAGGGCACCTAGCCGGCACCGGGGAGCTGTTTTTT. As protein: CASSQGHLAGTGELFF.

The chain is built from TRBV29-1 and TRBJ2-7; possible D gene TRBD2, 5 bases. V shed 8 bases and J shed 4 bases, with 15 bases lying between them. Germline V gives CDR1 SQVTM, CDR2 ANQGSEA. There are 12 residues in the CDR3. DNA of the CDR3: TGCAGCCATCTTCGCCCGGGATACGAGCAGTACTTC. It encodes CSHLRPGYEQYF.

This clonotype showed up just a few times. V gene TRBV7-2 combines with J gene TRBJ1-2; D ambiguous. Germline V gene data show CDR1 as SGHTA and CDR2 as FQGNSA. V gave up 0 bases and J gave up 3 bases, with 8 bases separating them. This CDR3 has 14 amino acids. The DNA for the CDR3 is TGTGCCAGCAGCTTAGCGGGCAAGTACTATGGCTACACCTTC. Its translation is CASSLAGKYYGYTF.

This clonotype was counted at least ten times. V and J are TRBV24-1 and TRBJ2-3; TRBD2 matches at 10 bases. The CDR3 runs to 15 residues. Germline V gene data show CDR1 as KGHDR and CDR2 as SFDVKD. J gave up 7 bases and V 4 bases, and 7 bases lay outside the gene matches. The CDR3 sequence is CATSDPSGRGHTQYF. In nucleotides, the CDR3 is TGTGCCACCAGTGACCCCAGCGGGAGGGGTCATACGCAGTATTTT.